These 32 T cell receptor beta chains originate from one sample sequenced in a study of cytomegalovirus exposure and HLA in healthy donors. The PCR was carried out with 60 Vbeta primers and 13 Jbeta primers. Sequencing was performed with immunoSEQ multiplex PCR; in TCRdb, only in-frame clones are kept and a portion is missing. Seen here are 150,000 to 200,000 clones, around 75% observed once, and the top ten hold less than 2%. Sequences were obtained from PBMCs. The receptor set was obtained from a woman in her 30s in good health and CMV-seronegative.

The chain uses TRBV21-1 and TRBJ2-7; the DNA was not compared with TRBD2, the D call given in the table. TRBV21-1 is deemed a pseudogene. This CDR3 contains 15 residues. CDR3: CASSKPPRQPYEQYF. CDR3 bases: TGTGCCAGCAGCAAACCCCCGAGGCAACCTTACGAGCAGTACTTC.

The V call is TRBV4-3, the J call TRBJ2-1; D gene uncertain. This CDR3 region has 16 residues. Trimming removed 0 bases at V and 0 bases at J, with 9 bases between. Germline V gene lookup returns CDR1 LGHNA and CDR2 YSLEER. The CDR3, as DNA: TGCGCCAGCAGCCAAGATACCCCTAGCTCCTACAATGAGCAGTTCTTC. Translating it yields CASSQDTPSSYNEQFF.

The chain combines TRBV5-1 with TRBJ2-7, with D perhaps matching TRBD2 (5 bases). V shed 0 bases and J shed 0 bases, with 7 bases lying between them. This CDR3 comprises 14 residues. Germline values: CDR1 SGHRS, CDR2 YFSETQ. CDR3: CASSLGSASYEQYF. CDR3 nucleotide sequence: TGCGCCAGCAGCTTGGGTAGCGCCTCCTACGAGCAGTACTTC.

The genes are TRBV5-1 and TRBJ2-5, with 8 bases identical to TRBD1. Germline CDR1 is SGHRS and CDR2 is YFSETQ. The CDR3 extends over 14 amino acids. The V segment lost 0 bases and the J segment 5 bases; nucleotides outside the gene matches: 3. CDR3 loop: CASSLAGQEETQYF. As DNA, the CDR3 is TGCGCCAGCAGCTTGGCGGGACAGGAGGAGACCCAGTACTTC. The complete variable domain, with remaining parts taken from reference TRBV5-1 and TRBJ2-5, reads KAGVTQTPRYLIKTRGQQVTLSCSPISGHRSVSWYQQTPGQGLQFLFEYFSETQRNKGNFPGRFSGRQFSNSRSEMNVSTLELGDSALYLCASSLAGQEETQYFGPGTRLLVL.

This clone was counted once. The chain links TRBV4-1 to TRBJ1-1; D might be TRBD1 (6 bases). This CDR3 has 13 amino acids. The V and J ends lost 6 bases and 6 bases respectively, with 14 bases between them. Germline CDR1 reads MGHRA; CDR2 reads YSYEKL. The CDR3 loop reads CASSLWGGSEAFF. CDR3 in DNA: TGCGCCAGCAGTCTGTGGGGGGGCTCTGAAGCTTTCTTT.

This clone appeared a few times. V usage is TRBV25-1 and J usage is TRBJ2-7; no clear D. V lost 10 bases and J 1 base, leaving 5 bases between the germline ends. Germline loops: CDR1 MGHDK, CDR2 SYGVNS. The CDR3 consists of 10 residues. The CDR3 loop reads CATESYEQYF. CDR3 DNA sequence: TGTGCCACCGAGTCCTACGAGCAGTACTTC.

The V gene is TRBV6-5, the J gene TRBJ2-7; D may be TRBD2 (6 bases). The CDR3 runs to 16 residues. Germline V CDR1 and CDR2: MNHEY, SVGAGI. V shed 0 bases and J shed 4 bases, with 16 bases lying between them. CDR3 nucleotides: TGTGCCAGCAGTTACTCGAACCCCAGGCGGGGATACGAGCAGTACTTC. Translating it yields CASSYSNPRRGYEQYF.

The chain combines TRBV29-1 with TRBJ2-1; weak D call: TRBD1 (6 bases). Germline V lookup: CDR1 SQVTM, CDR2 ANQGSEA. Trimming cost V 3 bases and J 10 bases, with 16 bases left between them. The CDR3 is made up of 13 amino acids. The CDR3, as DNA: TGCAGCGTTGATGTTGGGGGCCTCGGAGAGCAGTTCTTC. The encoded protein is CSVDVGGLGEQFF.

The CDR3 nucleotides read TGTGCCAGCAGTGTAGGAGGAGGATCCTACGAGCAGTACTTC. This sequence encodes CASSVGGGSYEQYF. The genes are TRBV2 and TRBJ2-7; TRBD2 might be the D (5 bases). V shed 4 bases and J shed 1 base, with 11 bases lying between them. This CDR3 has 14 residues. Germline V gives CDR1 SNHLY, CDR2 FYNNEI.

J is TRBJ1-2 and V is TRBV5-1, with D tentatively TRBD1 (5 bases). Trimming removed 2 bases from V and 4 bases from J, with 12 bases in between. CDR3 length: 14 amino acids. Germline CDR1 and CDR2: SGHRS and YFSETQ. The CDR3 DNA follows: TGCGCCAGCAGCTTCGTAGGGGAGGGCTATGGCTACACCTTC. It is translated as CASSFVGEGYGYTF.

The chain uses TRBV14 and TRBJ2-2; D is possibly TRBD2 (5 bases). This CDR3 region has 15 residues. The V end was cut by 0 bases, the J end by 5 bases, with 10 bases between. CDR1 is SGHDN and CDR2 is FVKESK in the germline V gene. This CDR3 reads CASSQDLSGTGELFF. The CDR3 nucleotides read TGTGCCAGCAGCCAAGATCTGTCGGGGACCGGGGAGCTGTTTTTT.

V is TRBV7-9 and J is TRBJ1-6; TRBD1 is a possible D gene (6 bases). The CDR3 is 16 residues long. Trimming took off 3 bases at V and 10 bases at J, with 19 bases between the two ends. Germline V gene lookup returns CDR1 SEHNR and CDR2 FQNEAQ (reference sequence). CDR3 DNA sequence: TGTGCCAGCAGCTTCTCAGGTGACAGGCTCGGGTCACCCCTCCACTTT. It codes for CASSFSGDRLGSPLHF.

Only a few counts were recorded for this clone. The chain combines TRBV25-1 with TRBJ2-1, with 14 bases lining up with TRBD2. Trimming removed 3 bases from V and 1 base from J; junction bases left unmatched: 5. Germline-derived CDR1 and CDR2 are MGHDK and SYGVNS. The CDR3 contains 18 residues. In DNA, the CDR3 is TGTGCCAGCAGTGACGGGACTAGCGGGAGAGAATCCTACAATGAGCAGTTCTTC. Its protein product is CASSDGTSGRESYNEQFF.

This clone was detected once. The J gene is TRBJ2-2, the V gene TRBV7-2, with 8 bases that match TRBD1. Germline CDR1 is SGHTA and CDR2 is FQGNSA. CDR3 length equals 18 residues. The V segment lost 1 base and the J segment 6 bases; nucleotides outside the gene matches: 13. CDR3 sequence: CASSLGPRQGLVAGELFF. The CDR3 DNA reads TGTGCCAGCAGCTTAGGTCCGCGACAGGGGCTGGTCGCCGGGGAGCTGTTTTTT.

V gene TRBV6-6 combines with J gene TRBJ1-2; TRBD1 agrees at 7 bases. Germline V lookup: CDR1 MNHNY, CDR2 SVGAGI (reference sequence). The CDR3 consists of 15 residues. With 6 bases clipped from V and 2 bases from J, the junction kept 9 bases outside the gene matches. The CDR3 protein is CASRPLDRANYGYTF. Here the CDR3 DNA reads TGTGCCAGCAGACCCTTAGACAGGGCAAACTATGGCTACACCTTC.

This sequence joins TRBV27 and TRBJ2-1; no definite D call. Trimming cost V 3 bases and J 6 bases, with 6 bases left between them. CDR3 size: 12 residues. CDR1 MNHEY and CDR2 SMNVEV come from the germline V gene (reference sequence). The CDR3 protein is CASSFSSNEQFF. In DNA form, the CDR3 reads TGTGCCAGCAGTTTTAGTAGCAATGAGCAGTTCTTC.

The chain joins TRBV4-1 to TRBJ1-2; 9 bases line up with TRBD1. The length of the CDR3 is 14 residues. The V gene's germline CDR1 is MGHRA and CDR2 YSYEKL. Trimming cost V 3 bases and J 6 bases; bases outside gene matches: 5. The CDR3 loop reads CASSHGQGFDGYTF. The CDR3 coding sequence is TGCGCCAGCAGCCACGGACAGGGGTTCGATGGCTACACCTTC.

On this clone: Other DNA sequences in this sample translate to the same CDR3. The V gene is TRBV7-9, the J gene TRBJ2-7; D is unresolved. The germline V and J ends were trimmed by 0 bases and 4 bases, with 7 bases remaining between them. The germline CDR1 and CDR2 sequences are SEHNR and FQNEAQ (reference sequence). This CDR3 comprises 13 residues. Here the CDR3 DNA reads TGTGCCAGCAGCTTAGCGGGCAGTTACGAGCAGTACTTC. Its translation is CASSLAGSYEQYF.

The V call is TRBV29-1, the J call TRBJ2-7; 8 bases are a match to TRBD1. V shed 1 base and J 2 bases; nucleotides not matched to a gene: 4. The germline gives CDR1 SQVTM, CDR2 ANQGSEA. This CDR3 comprises 14 residues. Written as DNA, the CDR3 is TGCAGCGTTGAAGGGGGACAGGCCGCCTACGAGCAGTACTTC. Encoded protein: CSVEGGQAAYEQYF.

The chain employs TRBV7-8 and TRBJ2-5; 9 bases are a match to TRBD2. The closer fit of TRBJ2-7 to the DNA end suggests the J call may be wrong. The CDR3 extends over 15 amino acids. Germline CDR1 and CDR2: SGHVS and FQNEAQ. The CDR3 sequence: CASSSGRGGSYEQYF. CDR3 sequence (DNA): TGTGCCAGCAGCTCCGGGCGGGGGGGCTCCTACGAGCAGTACTTC.

The chain recombines TRBV11-2 with TRBJ2-7; 16 positions match TRBD2. The CDR3 has 18 residues. The germline V gene encodes CDR1 SGHAT and CDR2 FQNNGV. V shed 5 bases and J 1 base; nucleotides not matched to a gene: 8. The CDR3 sequence is CASSPGLAGGPDSYEQYF. CDR3 bases: TGTGCCAGCAGCCCGGGACTAGCGGGAGGGCCGGATTCCTACGAGCAGTACTTC.

The chain couples TRBV7-9 to TRBJ2-1; 12 bases are a match to TRBD2. The CDR3 extends over 16 amino acids. V lost 5 bases and J lost 8; bases outside the gene matches: 10. Germline-derived CDR1 and CDR2 are SEHNR and FQNEAQ (reference sequence). CDR3: CASSRITSGGIDEQFF. CDR3 nucleotides: TGTGCCAGCAGCCGTATTACTAGCGGGGGGATCGATGAGCAGTTCTTC.

The gene calls are TRBV12-5 and TRBJ2-7; TRBD1 might be the D (5 bases). Trimming pared 3 bases from V and 7 bases from J, leaving 22 bases between. Germline V gives CDR1 LGHNT, CDR2 FRNRAP. The CDR3 has 16 residues. The CDR3 DNA reads TGTGCTAGTGGTTTTCCCCTGGATCCCAGGGCAGAAGAGCAGTACTTC. Translating it yields CASGFPLDPRAEEQYF.

The rearrangement joins TRBV5-1 to TRBJ2-1; a weak D match, TRBD1 (5 bases). With 4 bases removed from V and 0 bases from J, the gap between germline ends came to 14 bases. CDR3 length: 16 amino acids. CDR1 is SGHRS and CDR2 is YFSETQ in the germline V gene. The CDR3 DNA is TGCGCCAGCAGCATCTTGACAGACAGCTCCTACAATGAGCAGTTCTTC. It translates to CASSILTDSSYNEQFF.

J is TRBJ1-2 and V is TRBV9; D is unclear. Trimming pared 3 bases from V and 8 bases from J, leaving 11 bases between. CDR3 length equals 12 residues. Germline V gene data show CDR1 as SGDLS and CDR2 as YYNGEE. The CDR3 loop is CASSGRSGGYTF. DNA of the CDR3: TGTGCCAGCAGCGGTCGCTCGGGAGGCTACACCTTC.

The CDR3 sequence is CASTTRGVGYEQYF. The CDR3 bases are TGTGCCAGCACCACCAGGGGTGTGGGATACGAGCAGTACTTC. The chain joins TRBV28 to TRBJ2-7, with D possibly matching TRBD1 (6 bases). Germline CDR1 is MDHEN and CDR2 is SYDVKM. The V gene lost 7 bases and the J gene lost 4 bases, with 17 bases spanning the gap. This CDR3 region has 14 residues.

The CDR3 region has the DNA TGCGCCAGCAGCCAAGTAGGGACAGGCGCTGGAAACACCATATATTTT. Its translation is CASSQVGTGAGNTIYF. The gene calls are TRBV4-1 and TRBJ1-3, with 8 nucleotides matching TRBD1. The V and J ends lost 1 base and 2 bases, in that order; junction bases with no gene match: 4. The CDR3 spans 16 residues. CDR1 MGHRA and CDR2 YSYEKL come from the germline V gene.

About this clone itself: An end of the junction differs from the germline gene, which may be a read error. V is TRBV6-6 and J is TRBJ1-1; D possibly corresponds to TRBD1 (5 bases). CDR3 length: 16 amino acids. Germline V gene sequence: CDR1 MNHNY, CDR2 SVGAGI (reference sequence). In nucleotides, the CDR3 is TGTGCCAGCAATCGTCGACAGATGGAAATGAACACTGAAGCCTTCTTT. Translating it yields CASNRRQMEMNTEAFF.

The CDR3 sequence is CASSRTGTNEKLFF. The DNA for the CDR3 is TGTGCCAGCAGTCGTACAGGGACTAATGAAAAACTGTTTTTT. The genes are TRBV2 and TRBJ1-4, with D maybe TRBD1 (6 bases). Germline-derived CDR1 and CDR2 are SNHLY and FYNNEI. The V end lost 5 bases, the J end lost 2 bases, and 9 bases lay between the germline ends. CDR3 size: 14 residues. Full variable domain (remainder filled in from reference TRBV2 and TRBJ1-4): EPEVTQTPSHQVTQMGQEVILRCVPISNHLYFYWYRQILGQKVEFLVSFYNNEISEKSEIFDDQFSVERPDGSNFTLKIRSTKLEDSAMYFCASSRTGTNEKLFFGSGTQLSVL.

The sample holds a few counts of this clone. This specimen includes other DNA sequences encoding the same CDR3. V is TRBV5-1 and J is TRBJ2-7, with 9 bases aligning to TRBD1. CDR3 length: 15 residues. Germline CDR1 is SGHRS and CDR2 is YFSETQ. Unmatched junction bases numbered 6, after V lost 1 base and J lost 4 bases. CDR3 protein: CASSLLTGGRYEQYF. The CDR3 DNA follows: TGCGCCAGCAGCTTGTTGACAGGGGGGAGGTACGAGCAGTACTTC. Combining the CDR3 with reference TRBV5-1 and TRBJ2-7 gives the whole variable domain KAGVTQTPRYLIKTRGQQVTLSCSPISGHRSVSWYQQTPGQGLQFLFEYFSETQRNKGNFPGRFSGRQFSNSRSEMNVSTLELGDSALYLCASSLLTGGRYEQYFGPGTRLTVT.

The chain uses TRBV28 and TRBJ2-1; maybe TRBD1 (6 bases). Trimming took 4 bases from V and 2 from J, leaving 15 bases between them. The CDR3 is 16 residues long. CDR1 MDHEN and CDR2 SYDVKM come from the germline V gene. The CDR3 bases are TGTGCCAGCAGTTCACCGGACAGTTCGACCTACAATGAGCAGTTCTTC. Translated: CASSSPDSSTYNEQFF. Full variable domain (missing parts from reference TRBV28 and TRBJ2-1): DVKVTQSSRYLVKRTGEKVFLECVQDMDHENMFWYRQDPGLGLRLIYFSYDVKMKEKGDIPEGYSVSREKKERFSLILESASTNQTSMYLCASSSPDSSTYNEQFFGPGTRLTVL.

The V gene is TRBV7-9, the J gene TRBJ2-1, with D uncertain. The ends were cut back, 6 bases at V and 6 bases at J, with 12 bases in the middle. CDR1 and CDR2 from the germline V gene are SEHNR and FQNEAQ (reference sequence). The CDR3 contains 13 residues. The CDR3 loop is CASRLISGNEQFF. In DNA form, the CDR3 reads TGTGCCAGCAGACTAATTAGTGGCAATGAGCAGTTCTTC.